What follows is one TCR beta chain and its context. The data belong to a study of T cell changes during pregnancy in multiple sclerosis. Assay used: immunoSEQ multiplex PCR; TCRdb lists only in-frame clones, some missing. Here the sample spans around 60,000 clones, roughly nine tenths being singletons. The CDR3 runs to 18 residues. Germline V gene sequence: CDR1 SGHTA, CDR2 FQGNSA. With 0 bases removed from V and 0 bases from J, the gap between germline ends came to 12 bases. The sequence came from a female donor with multiple sclerosis, enrolled in a pregnancy study. The chain couples TRBV7-2 to TRBJ2-6; weak D call: TRBD1 (7 bases). The source was peripheral blood, collected in the first trimester of pregnancy. The CDR3 nucleotides are TGTGCCAGCAGCTTAGCTCCAGGGGGGAACTCTGGGGCCAACGTCCTGACTTTC. As protein: CASSLAPGGNSGANVLTF. The variable domain in full, completed from reference TRBV7-2 and TRBJ2-6, reads GAGVSQSPSNKVTEKGKDVELRCDPISGHTALYWYRQSLGQGLEFLIYFQGNSAPDKSGLPSDRFSAERTGGSVSTLTIQRTQQEDSAVYLCASSLAPGGNSGANVLTFGAGSRLTVL.